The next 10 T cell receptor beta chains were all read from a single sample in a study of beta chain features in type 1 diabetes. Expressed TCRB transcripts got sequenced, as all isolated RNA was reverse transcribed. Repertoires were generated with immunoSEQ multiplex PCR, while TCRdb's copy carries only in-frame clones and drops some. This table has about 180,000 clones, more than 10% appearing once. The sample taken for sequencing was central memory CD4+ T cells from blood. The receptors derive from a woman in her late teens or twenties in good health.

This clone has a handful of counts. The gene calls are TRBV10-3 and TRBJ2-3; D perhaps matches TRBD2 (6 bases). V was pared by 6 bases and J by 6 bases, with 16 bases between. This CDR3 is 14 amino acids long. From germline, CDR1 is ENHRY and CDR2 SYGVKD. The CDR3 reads CAISPGGDKDTQYF. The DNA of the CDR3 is TGTGCCATCAGCCCGGGCGGGGATAAGGATACGCAGTATTTT.

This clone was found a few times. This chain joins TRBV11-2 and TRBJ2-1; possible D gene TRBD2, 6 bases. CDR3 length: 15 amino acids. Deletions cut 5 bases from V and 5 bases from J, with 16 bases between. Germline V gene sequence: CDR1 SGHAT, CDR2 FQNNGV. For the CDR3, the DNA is TGTGCCAGCAGCCCTAGAGGGAGGACGAACAATGAGCAGTTCTTC. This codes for CASSPRGRTNNEQFF. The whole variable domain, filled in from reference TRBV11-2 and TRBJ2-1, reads EAGVAQSPRYKIIEKRQSVAFWCNPISGHATLYWYQQILGQGPKLLIQFQNNGVVDDSQLPKDRFSAERLKGVDSTLKIQPAKLEDSAVYLCASSPRGRTNNEQFFGPGTRLTVL.

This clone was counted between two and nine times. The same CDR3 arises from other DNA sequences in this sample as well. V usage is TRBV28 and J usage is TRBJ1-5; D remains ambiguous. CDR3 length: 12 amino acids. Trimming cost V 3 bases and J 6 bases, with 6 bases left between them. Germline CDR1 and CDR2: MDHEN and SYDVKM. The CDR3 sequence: CASSFGGQPQHF. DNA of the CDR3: TGTGCCAGCAGTTTTGGAGGTCAGCCCCAGCATTTT.

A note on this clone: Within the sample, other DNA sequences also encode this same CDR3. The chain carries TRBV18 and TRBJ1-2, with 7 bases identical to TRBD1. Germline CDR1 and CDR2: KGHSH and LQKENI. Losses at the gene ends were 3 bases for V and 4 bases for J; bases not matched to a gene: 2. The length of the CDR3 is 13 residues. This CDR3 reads CASSPDRAYGYTF. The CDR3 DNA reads TGTGCCAGCTCACCCGACAGGGCCTATGGCTACACCTTC.

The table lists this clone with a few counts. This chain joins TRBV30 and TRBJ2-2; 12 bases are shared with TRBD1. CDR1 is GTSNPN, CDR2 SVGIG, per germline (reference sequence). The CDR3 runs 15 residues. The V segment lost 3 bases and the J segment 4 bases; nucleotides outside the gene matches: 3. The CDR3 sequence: CAWRGQGAFTGELFF. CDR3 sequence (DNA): TGTGCCTGGAGGGGACAGGGGGCATTCACCGGGGAGCTGTTTTTT. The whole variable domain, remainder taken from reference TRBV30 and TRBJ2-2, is SQTIHQWPATLVQPVGSPLSLECTVEGTSNPNLYWYRQAAGRGLQLLFYSVGIGQISSEVPQNLSASRPQDRQFILSSKKLLLSDSGFYLCAWRGQGAFTGELFFGEGSRLTVL.

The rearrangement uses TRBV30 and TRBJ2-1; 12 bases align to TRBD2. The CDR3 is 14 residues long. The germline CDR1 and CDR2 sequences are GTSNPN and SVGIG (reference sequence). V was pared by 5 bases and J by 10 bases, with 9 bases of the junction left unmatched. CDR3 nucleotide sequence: TGTGCCTGGGTCCTGACTAGCGGGAGTAACGAGCAGTTCTTC. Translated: CAWVLTSGSNEQFF.

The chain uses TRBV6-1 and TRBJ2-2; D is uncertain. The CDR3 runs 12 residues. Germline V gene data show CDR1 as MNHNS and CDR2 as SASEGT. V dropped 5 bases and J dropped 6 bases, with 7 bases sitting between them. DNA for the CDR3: TGTGCCAGCAGTACTCAATCCGGGGAGCTGTTTTTT. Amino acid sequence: CASSTQSGELFF.

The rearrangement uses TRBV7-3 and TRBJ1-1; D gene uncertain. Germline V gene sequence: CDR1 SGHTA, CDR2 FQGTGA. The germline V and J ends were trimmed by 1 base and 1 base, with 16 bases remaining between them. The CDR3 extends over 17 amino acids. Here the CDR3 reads CASSLIGVGRGNTEAFF. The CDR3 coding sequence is TGTGCCAGCAGCTTAATAGGCGTTGGACGGGGGAACACTGAAGCTTTCTTT.

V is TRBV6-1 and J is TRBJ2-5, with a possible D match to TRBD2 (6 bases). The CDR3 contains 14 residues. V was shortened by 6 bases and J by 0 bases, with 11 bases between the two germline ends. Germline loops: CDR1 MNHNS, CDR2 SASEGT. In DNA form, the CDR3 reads TGTGCCAGCAGCTTCTGGGGGGACCAAGAGACCCAGTACTTC. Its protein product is CASSFWGDQETQYF.

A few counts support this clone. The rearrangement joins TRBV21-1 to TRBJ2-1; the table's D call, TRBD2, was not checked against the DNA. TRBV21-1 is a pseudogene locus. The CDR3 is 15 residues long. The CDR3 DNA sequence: TGTGCCAGCAGCAAAATCGTAGGTAGCTGTCGGGAGCAGTTCTTC. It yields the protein CASSKIVGSCREQFF.